Given below is one T cell receptor beta chain in context. Antigen specificity is unknown. V lost 5 bases, J lost 5 bases, and 5 bases stayed unmatched. The CDR3 extends over 15 amino acids. Germline V gene data show CDR1 as PRHDT and CDR2 as FYEKMQ (reference sequence). The data originate from a study of T cell responses to AZD1222 COVID-19 vaccine. The study's findings and limits: Seropositive at baseline were only a handful of AZD1222 recipients. Compared with day 0, the breadth and depth of the Spike-specific TCR repertoire rose significantly after two doses of AZD1222.

TCRdb's copy holds only in-frame clones and misses some; the assay was immunoSEQ multiplex PCR. The data hold under 200,000 clones, with roughly nine tenths observed a single time. The receptor was derived from an adult who received the MenACWY meningococcal vaccine as a control. This specimen was peripheral blood, taken 28 days after the second dose of the MenACWY control vaccine. The chain has TRBV13 and TRBJ2-7, with TRBD2 matching 14 bases. CDR3 coding DNA: TGTGCCAGCAGCGCGCGGACTAGCGGGAGGAACGAGCAGTACTTC. As protein: CASSARTSGRNEQYF.